Listed below are T cell receptor beta chains from one sample, sequenced in a study of T cells in Graves' hyperthyroidism and ophthalmopathy. TCRdb fed the multiplex PCR reads into MiXCR, producing one record per CDR3 protein. The repertoire includes nearly 600,000 distinct CDR3 sequences, about 14% of them detected once, and 7.1% sits in the top ten. Sequencing input: blood. Source of these receptors: a woman between 18 and 30 years old with Graves' ophthalmopathy. Both conserved end residues are part of each CDR3. The D gene is left open where the match is weak. The size field is filled for only some rows; it gives once, few, many or a size class.

cdr3_nt,cdr3_aa,j_call,clone_size,v_call,d_call
TGTGCCAGCAGCACCCTCACTAGCGGCGTTACCTACGAGCAGTACTTC,CASSTLTSGVTYEQYF,TRBJ2-7,many,TRBV7-9,TRBD2
TGTGCCAGCAGCGTATCTTATAGCGGGAGCTCCTACAATGAGCAGTTCTTC,CASSVSYSGSSYNEQFF,TRBJ2-1,-,TRBV9,TRBD2
TGTGCCAGCAGTTTCTTGGACAGGCGCTCCTACGAGCAGTACTTC,CASSFLDRRSYEQYF,TRBJ2-7,few,TRBV27,TRBD1
TGTGCCAGCTCACCGTCGGACCCCGATGAGCAGTTCTTC,CASSPSDPDEQFF,TRBJ2-1,few,TRBV18,-
TGCAGTGCTAGAGGATATAACACAGATACGCAGTATTTT,CSARGYNTDTQYF,TRBJ2-3,many,TRBV20-1,-
TGTGCCAGCAGCGAAAGCCATCAGGGACTTAATCAGCCCCAGCATTTT,CASSESHQGLNQPQHF,TRBJ1-5,many,TRBV7-8,-
TGTGCCAGTAGTTTGGGACAGCCCTATTTGAGCAATCAGCCCCAGCATTTT,CASSLGQPYLSNQPQHF,TRBJ1-5,few,TRBV19,TRBD1
TGTGCCAGCAGCGTCAATAGGTATGAGCAGTTCTTC,CASSVNRYEQFF,TRBJ2-1,many,TRBV9,-
TGTGCCAGCAGCTTCGAGGGACTAGCGGGGGGGAATGAGCAGTTCTTC,CASSFEGLAGGNEQFF,TRBJ2-1,-,TRBV5-5,TRBD2
TGTGCCAGCAGTGGACAGGGGGCGAACACCGGGGAGCTGTTTTTT,CASSGQGANTGELFF,TRBJ2-2,many,TRBV28,TRBD1
TGTGCCAGCAGCCCCTTGAACAGCTACGAGCAGTACTTC,CASSPLNSYEQYF,TRBJ2-7,many,TRBV7-9,-
TGTGCCAGCAGACAAACCGGGACAGGGACAGATACGCAGTATTTT,CASRQTGTGTDTQYF,TRBJ2-3,many,TRBV6-2/TRBV6-3,TRBD1
TGTGCCAGCACCCCCGGGGCCAATGAGCAGTCCTTC,CASTPGANEQSF,TRBJ2-1,-,TRBV7-9,-